These 26 T cell receptor beta chains came from one sample sequenced in a study of shared clonotypes between healthy human individuals. Naive CD8 isolation took CD45RO-negative cells positively selected for CCR7 and excluded terminally differentiated effector memory CD45RA+ cells. Clones were read by immunoSEQ multiplex PCR, and TCRdb kept only the in-frame ones, dropping some. The sample contains approximately 1.9 million clones, roughly 95% of which appear only once. Specimen: naive CD8+ T cells from PBMCs. These receptor sequences come from a man in his late teens or twenties in good health. Some clones in this sample may be carry-over from other donors' samples.

The chain is built from TRBV6-5 and TRBJ2-2; TRBD1 might be the D (5 bases). Between the trimmed V and J ends, which lost 5 bases and 0 bases, there was a span of 7 bases. The germline CDR1 and CDR2 sequences are MNHEY and SVGAGI. This CDR3 has 14 residues. The chain's CDR3 is CASSPGPNTGELFF. CDR3 in DNA: TGTGCCAGCAGTCCAGGGCCGAACACCGGGGAGCTGTTTTTT.

The J gene is TRBJ2-7, the V gene TRBV11-2; D is uncertain. This CDR3 contains 12 residues. The V end lost 5 bases, the J end lost 3 bases, and 8 bases lay between the germline ends. Germline lookup yields CDR1 SGHAT and CDR2 FQNNGV. The CDR3 loop is CASSEVFYEQYF. In DNA form, the CDR3 reads TGTGCCAGCAGCGAAGTATTCTACGAGCAGTACTTC. The full variable domain, with the rest looked up from reference TRBV11-2 and TRBJ2-7, is EAGVAQSPRYKIIEKRQSVAFWCNPISGHATLYWYQQILGQGPKLLIQFQNNGVVDDSQLPKDRFSAERLKGVDSTLKIQPAKLEDSAVYLCASSEVFYEQYFGPGTRLTVT.

This sequence joins TRBV7-6 and TRBJ2-2; D call uncertain. Germline CDR1 reads SGHVS; CDR2 reads FNYEAQ. V was clipped by 5 bases and J by 9 bases, with 10 bases between them. There are 12 residues in the CDR3. CDR3 bases: TGTGCCAGCAGCAGGGCCACGCGGGAGCTGTTTTTT. This encodes CASSRATRELFF.

The chain joins TRBV9 to TRBJ2-6; no clear D gene. CDR1 is SGDLS and CDR2 is YYNGEE in the germline V gene. The germline V and J ends were trimmed by 0 bases and 0 bases, with 10 bases remaining between them. The CDR3 is 17 amino acids. The DNA of the CDR3 is TGTGCCAGCAGCGTAGGTCAGAAATACTCTGGGGCCAACGTCCTGACTTTC. This codes for CASSVGQKYSGANVLTF.

The chain joins TRBV7-6 to TRBJ2-7, with D perhaps matching TRBD1 (5 bases). The CDR3 runs 13 residues. The germline V gene has CDR1 SGHVS and CDR2 FNYEAQ. Trimming removed 0 bases at V and 4 bases at J, with 7 bases between. The CDR3 spells CASSLAQGYEQYF. The CDR3 nucleotides read TGTGCCAGCAGCTTAGCGCAGGGATACGAGCAGTACTTC.

The rearrangement joins TRBV5-6 to TRBJ2-3; D might be TRBD2 (5 bases). This CDR3 comprises 14 residues. The V end lost 0 bases, the J end lost 4 bases, and 9 bases lay between the germline ends. Germline values: CDR1 SGHDT, CDR2 YYEEEE. CDR3 protein: CASSLAGVADTQYF. In DNA, the CDR3 is TGTGCCAGCAGCTTGGCCGGGGTGGCAGATACGCAGTATTTT. The whole variable domain, filled in from reference TRBV5-6 and TRBJ2-3, reads DAGVTQSPTHLIKTRGQQVTLRCSPKSGHDTVSWYQQALGQGPQFIFQYYEEEERQRGNFPDRFSGHQFPNYSSELNVNALLLGDSALYLCASSLAGVADTQYFGPGTRLTVL.

This clone appeared once. The chain has TRBV11-2 and TRBJ2-7; D might be TRBD1 or TRBD2, each matching 5 bases. The CDR3 has 14 residues. The V and J ends lost 3 bases and 3 bases respectively, with 12 bases between them. Germline CDR1 SGHAT, CDR2 FQNNGV. The CDR3 region is CASSFAYGGYEQYF. For the CDR3, the DNA is TGTGCCAGCAGCTTCGCCTATGGGGGCTACGAGCAGTACTTC.

The chain is built from TRBV6-6 and TRBJ2-5, with no clear D. The V end lost 5 bases, the J end lost 7 bases, and 20 bases lay between the germline ends. This CDR3 is 15 amino acids long. CDR1 and CDR2 from the germline V gene are MNHNY and SVGAGI (reference sequence). CDR3 DNA: TGTGCCAGCAGTCCAATTCTGGACCCACACCGGACCCAGTACTTC. This codes for CASSPILDPHRTQYF.

The rearrangement uses TRBV21-1 and TRBJ1-1; TRBD1, the table's D call, lacks a check against the DNA. TRBV21-1 has pseudogene status. This CDR3 contains 16 residues. The CDR3 DNA sequence: TGTGCCAGTAAACGAAACCAACAGGGATTTTACACTGAAGCTTTCTTT. Its protein product is CASKRNQQGFYTEAFF.

This clone is a singleton in its sample. J is TRBJ2-1 and V is TRBV4-1, with a tentative D call TRBD2 (5 bases). The CDR3 totals 15 residues. The germline gives CDR1 MGHRA, CDR2 YSYEKL. V was clipped by 0 bases and J by 5 bases, with 11 bases between them. The CDR3 region has the DNA TGCGCCAGCAGCCAAGAACTAGTTCTTAACAATGAGCAGTTCTTC. Translation: CASSQELVLNNEQFF.

The chain links TRBV6-5 to TRBJ1-2, with 7 bases lining up with TRBD1. V was pared by 0 bases and J by 8 bases, with 6 bases of the junction left unmatched. Germline V gene data show CDR1 as MNHEY and CDR2 as SVGAGI. CDR3 length equals 14 residues. The CDR3 DNA sequence: TGTGCCAGCAGTTACTCAGGGGGCGAAGACGGCTACACCTTC. This sequence encodes CASSYSGGEDGYTF.

The CDR3 protein is CASSIGVSEQFF. CDR3 sequence (DNA): TGTGCCAGTAGTATCGGGGTAAGTGAGCAGTTCTTC. The chain employs TRBV19 and TRBJ2-1, with D perhaps matching TRBD2 (5 bases). CDR1 and CDR2 (germline): LNHDA, SQIVND (reference sequence). The CDR3 loop spans 12 amino acids. Trimming pared 3 bases from V and 9 bases from J, leaving 9 bases between.

About this clone: Other DNA sequences in the same sample also yield this CDR3. This chain uses TRBV6-5 with TRBJ2-3; 7 bases align to TRBD2. CDR3 length equals 15 residues. Germline V CDR1 and CDR2: MNHEY, SVGAGI. The trim removed 2 bases at V and 2 bases at J, leaving 4 bases unmatched. CDR3 DNA: TGTGCCAGCAGTTACGGCGGGAGCTTCACAGATACGCAGTATTTT. Translation: CASSYGGSFTDTQYF.

The chain carries TRBV5-1 and TRBJ2-1; D possibly corresponds to TRBD1 (5 bases). CDR1 is SGHRS and CDR2 is YFSETQ in the germline V gene. The CDR3 is made up of 16 amino acids. V was trimmed by 3 bases and J by 0 bases, leaving 13 bases between them. CDR3 residues: CASSSPDMISYNEQFF. DNA for the CDR3: TGCGCCAGCAGCTCCCCGGACATGATCTCCTACAATGAGCAGTTCTTC.

The V call is TRBV28, the J call TRBJ2-7; D is unresolved. The germline CDR1 and CDR2 sequences are MDHEN and SYDVKM. V lost 3 bases and J 6 bases, leaving 6 bases between the germline ends. CDR3 size: 11 residues. The CDR3: CASSFKGEQYF. The CDR3 DNA reads TGTGCCAGCAGTTTCAAGGGCGAGCAGTACTTC.

This chain joins TRBV4-3 and TRBJ2-3; D may be TRBD1 (5 bases). CDR1 LGHNA and CDR2 YSLEER come from the germline V gene. V lost 2 bases to trimming and J lost 2 bases, with 14 bases between them. This CDR3 contains 16 residues. In DNA form, the CDR3 reads TGCGCCAGCAGCCAAACCGGACACCGCCCCACAGATACGCAGTATTTT. Residues: CASSQTGHRPTDTQYF.

The chain uses TRBV2 and TRBJ2-3, with D perhaps TRBD1 (6 bases). V was clipped by 1 base and J by 15 bases, with 20 bases between them. Germline V gene lookup returns CDR1 SNHLY and CDR2 FYNNEI. The CDR3 extends over 14 amino acids. The CDR3 is CASSEDRTALYNYF. The DNA of the CDR3 is TGTGCCAGCAGTGAAGACAGGACAGCCCTCTACAATTATTTT. The variable domain in full, with the rest retrieved from reference TRBV2 and TRBJ2-3, is EPEVTQTPSHQVTQMGQEVILRCVPISNHLYFYWYRQILGQKVEFLVSFYNNEISEKSEIFDDQFSVERPDGSNFTLKIRSTKLEDSAMYFCASSEDRTALYNYFGPGTRLTVL.

The gene calls are TRBV9 and TRBJ2-5; 12 positions agree with TRBD1. CDR1 and CDR2 from the germline V gene are SGDLS and YYNGEE. The CDR3 runs to 16 residues. With 3 bases clipped from V and 5 bases from J, the junction kept 8 bases outside the gene matches. DNA of the CDR3: TGTGCCAGCAGCGCCGGGACAGGGGGCATTAAGGAGACCCAGTACTTC. Its protein product is CASSAGTGGIKETQYF.

The J gene is TRBJ2-6, the V gene TRBV5-6; no firm D call. Germline loops: CDR1 SGHDT, CDR2 YYEEEE. The CDR3 length is 14 residues. Trimming took off 3 bases at V and 1 base at J, with 5 bases between the two ends. CDR3 residues: CASSYASGANVLTF. CDR3 in DNA: TGTGCCAGCAGCTACGCGTCTGGGGCCAACGTCCTGACTTTC.

The CDR3 coding sequence is TGTGCCAGCAGTTTATGGACAGGGACTTACGAGCAGTACTTC. It yields the protein CASSLWTGTYEQYF. V gene TRBV27 combines with J gene TRBJ2-7; TRBD1 aligns across 8 bases. The germline V gene encodes CDR1 MNHEY and CDR2 SMNVEV (reference sequence). The CDR3 loop spans 14 amino acids. Germline trimming cut 1 base from V and 4 bases from J; bases unmatched to any gene: 3.

The chain couples TRBV29-1 to TRBJ2-1; D might be TRBD1 (6 bases). Trimming left V 1 base short and J 1 base short, with 11 bases between. The length of the CDR3 is 15 residues. The germline gives CDR1 SQVTM, CDR2 ANQGSEA. The CDR3 sequence is CSVEGRGGSYNEQFF. In nucleotides, the CDR3 is TGCAGCGTTGAAGGCAGGGGTGGGTCCTACAATGAGCAGTTCTTC.

The chain links TRBV7-6 to TRBJ2-2, with D tentatively TRBD1 (5 bases). The V gene lost 5 bases and the J gene lost 5 bases, with 15 bases spanning the gap. Germline loops: CDR1 SGHVS, CDR2 FNYEAQ. CDR3 length: 15 residues. CDR3 coding DNA: TGTGCCAGCAGCCCAGTCCCCAGGGATACCGGGGAGCTGTTTTTT. This encodes CASSPVPRDTGELFF.

This rearrangement joins TRBV19 to TRBJ2-2; 7 positions match TRBD2. The V gene end was trimmed by 5 bases and the J gene end by 4 bases; junction bases not matched to a gene: 7. This CDR3 contains 15 residues. CDR1 LNHDA and CDR2 SQIVND come from the germline V gene (reference sequence). CDR3 in DNA: TGTGCCAGTAGTGGTTGGGGACTAACCACCGGGGAGCTGTTTTTT. Encoded protein: CASSGWGLTTGELFF.

This sequence joins TRBV6-5 and TRBJ1-2; TRBD1 might be the D (5 bases). Between the trimmed V and J ends, which lost 1 base and 2 bases, there was a span of 11 bases. The V gene's germline CDR1 is MNHEY and CDR2 SVGAGI. This CDR3 region has 15 residues. CDR3 DNA: TGTGCCAGCAGTTACTATACAACAGGAAACTATGGCTACACCTTC. Its translation: CASSYYTTGNYGYTF.

The chain is built from TRBV28 and TRBJ1-2, with D hard to call. Germline CDR1 and CDR2: MDHEN and SYDVKM. CDR3 size: 13 residues. The germline V and J ends were trimmed by 5 bases and 5 bases, with 12 bases remaining between them. This chain's CDR3 is CASSRGRMYGYTF. The CDR3, as DNA: TGTGCCAGCAGTCGTGGGCGTATGTATGGCTACACCTTC.

The J gene is TRBJ1-1, the V gene TRBV7-6; D remains ambiguous. The V gene lost 1 base and the J gene lost 2 bases, with 5 bases spanning the gap. The CDR3 extends over 13 amino acids. CDR1 is SGHVS and CDR2 is FNYEAQ in the germline V gene. For the CDR3, the DNA is TGTGCCAGCAGCTTAGATGCAAACACTGAAGCTTTCTTT. Translation: CASSLDANTEAFF.